This T cell receptor beta chain was captured by sequencing in a study of cytomegalovirus exposure and HLA in healthy donors. Study findings and constraints: Most sequenced TCRs were rare (though some public TCRs occurred in many donors).

With regard to this clone: The target antigen is unknown.

Germline CDR1 reads SEHNR; CDR2 reads FQNEAQ (reference sequence). Trimming took off 4 bases at V and 5 bases at J, with 9 bases between the two ends. The CDR3 is 12 residues long. Clones were sequenced by immunoSEQ multiplex PCR, and TCRdb holds only the in-frame ones, with some missing. The table records some 48,000 clones, 94% of them present only once. This TCR came from a woman under 30 in good health and CMV-seropositive. Input material: PBMCs. The genes are TRBV7-9 and TRBJ2-7, with a weak D call TRBD1 (5 bases). The CDR3 coding sequence is TGTGCCAGCAGCTCCCTAGGGGACGAGCAGTACTTC. This sequence encodes CASSSLGDEQYF.